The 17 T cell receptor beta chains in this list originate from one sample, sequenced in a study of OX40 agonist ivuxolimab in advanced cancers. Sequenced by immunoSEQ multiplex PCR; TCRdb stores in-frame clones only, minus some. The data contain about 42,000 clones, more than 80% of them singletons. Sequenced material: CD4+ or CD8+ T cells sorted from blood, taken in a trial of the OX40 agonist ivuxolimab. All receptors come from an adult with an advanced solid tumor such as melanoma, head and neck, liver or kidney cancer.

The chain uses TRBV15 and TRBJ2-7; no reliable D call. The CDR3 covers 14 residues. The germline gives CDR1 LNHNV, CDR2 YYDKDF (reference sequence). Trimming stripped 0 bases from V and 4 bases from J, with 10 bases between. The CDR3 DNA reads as TGTGCCACCAGCAGAGAATTGGAAGGGTACGAGCAGTACTTC. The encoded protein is CATSRELEGYEQYF.

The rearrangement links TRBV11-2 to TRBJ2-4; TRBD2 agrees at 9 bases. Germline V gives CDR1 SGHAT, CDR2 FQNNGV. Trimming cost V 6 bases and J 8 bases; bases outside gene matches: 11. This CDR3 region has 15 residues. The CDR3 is CASRPLAGRAYIQYF. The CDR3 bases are TGTGCCAGCAGACCTCTAGCGGGGAGGGCGTACATTCAGTACTTC.

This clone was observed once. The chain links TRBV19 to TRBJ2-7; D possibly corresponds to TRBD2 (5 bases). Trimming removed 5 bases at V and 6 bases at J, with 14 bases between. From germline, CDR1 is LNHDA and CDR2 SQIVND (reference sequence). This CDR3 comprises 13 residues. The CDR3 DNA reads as TGTGCCAGTAGTTCGGGATTATCAAGCGAGCAGTACTTC. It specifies CASSSGLSSEQYF.

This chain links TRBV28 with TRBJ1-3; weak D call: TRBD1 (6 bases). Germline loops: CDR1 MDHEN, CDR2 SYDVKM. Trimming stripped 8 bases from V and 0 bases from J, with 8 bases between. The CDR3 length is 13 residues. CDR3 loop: CASQGLSGNTIYF. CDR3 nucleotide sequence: TGTGCCAGCCAGGGGCTCTCTGGAAACACCATATATTTT.

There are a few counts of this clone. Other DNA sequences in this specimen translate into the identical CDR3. The CDR3 region has the DNA TGTGCCAGCTCACCCGAGGGGAACACCATATATTTT. The encoded protein is CASSPEGNTIYF. This chain uses TRBV18 with TRBJ1-3, with D perhaps TRBD1 (5 bases). This CDR3 region has 12 residues. Trimming removed 3 bases at V and 7 bases at J, with 7 bases between. The V gene's germline CDR1 is KGHSH and CDR2 LQKENI.

The DNA of the CDR3 is TGTGCCAGCAGTAACAAGCCCCCTGATGGTACGCAGTATTTT. It encodes CASSNKPPDGTQYF. The chain recombines TRBV6-4 with TRBJ2-3, with D unresolved. The CDR3 totals 14 residues. V lost 5 bases, J lost 8 bases, and 17 bases lay in between. The germline V gene has CDR1 MRHNA and CDR2 SNTAGT.

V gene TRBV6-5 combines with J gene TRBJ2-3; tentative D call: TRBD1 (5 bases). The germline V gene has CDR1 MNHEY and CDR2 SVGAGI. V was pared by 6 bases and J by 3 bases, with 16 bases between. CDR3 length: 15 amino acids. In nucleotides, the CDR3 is TGTGCCAGCAGCGACTCCGCAGGGTATACAGATACGCAGTATTTT. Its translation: CASSDSAGYTDTQYF.

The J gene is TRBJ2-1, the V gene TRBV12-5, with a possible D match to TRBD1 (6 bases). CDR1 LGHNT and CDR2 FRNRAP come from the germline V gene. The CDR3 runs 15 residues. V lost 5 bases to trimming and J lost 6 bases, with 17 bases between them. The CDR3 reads CASGTTGRPSNEQFF. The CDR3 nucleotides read TGTGCTAGTGGTACAACAGGGCGTCCATCCAATGAGCAGTTCTTC.

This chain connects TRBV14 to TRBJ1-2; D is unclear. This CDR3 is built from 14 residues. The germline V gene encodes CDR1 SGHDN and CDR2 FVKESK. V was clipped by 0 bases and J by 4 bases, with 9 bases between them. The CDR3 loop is CASSQDSVSYGYTF. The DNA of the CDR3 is TGTGCCAGCAGCCAAGACTCCGTGAGCTATGGCTACACCTTC.

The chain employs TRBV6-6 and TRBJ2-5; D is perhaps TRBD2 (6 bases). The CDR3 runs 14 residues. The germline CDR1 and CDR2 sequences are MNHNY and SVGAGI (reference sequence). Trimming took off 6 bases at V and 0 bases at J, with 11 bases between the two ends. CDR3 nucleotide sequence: TGTGCCAGCAGCTCCGGGACTCACCAAGAGACCCAGTACTTC. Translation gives CASSSGTHQETQYF.

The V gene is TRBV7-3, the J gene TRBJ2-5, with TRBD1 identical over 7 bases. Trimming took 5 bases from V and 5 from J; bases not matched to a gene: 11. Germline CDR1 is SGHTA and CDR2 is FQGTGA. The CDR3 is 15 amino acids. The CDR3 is CASSKGTVGGETQYF. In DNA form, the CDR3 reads TGTGCCAGCAGCAAAGGGACAGTAGGTGGGGAGACCCAGTACTTC.

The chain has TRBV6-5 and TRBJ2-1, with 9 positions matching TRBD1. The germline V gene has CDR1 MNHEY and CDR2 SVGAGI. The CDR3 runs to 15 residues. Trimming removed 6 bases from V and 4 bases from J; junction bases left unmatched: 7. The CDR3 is CASSRTGGRYNEQFF. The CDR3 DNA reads TGTGCCAGCAGCCGTACAGGGGGCCGGTACAATGAGCAGTTCTTC.

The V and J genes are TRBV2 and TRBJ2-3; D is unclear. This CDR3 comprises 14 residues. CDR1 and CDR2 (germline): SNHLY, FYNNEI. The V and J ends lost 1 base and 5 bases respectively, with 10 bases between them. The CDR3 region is CASSEDSPGDTQYF. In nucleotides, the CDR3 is TGTGCCAGCAGTGAAGATAGCCCCGGAGATACGCAGTATTTT.

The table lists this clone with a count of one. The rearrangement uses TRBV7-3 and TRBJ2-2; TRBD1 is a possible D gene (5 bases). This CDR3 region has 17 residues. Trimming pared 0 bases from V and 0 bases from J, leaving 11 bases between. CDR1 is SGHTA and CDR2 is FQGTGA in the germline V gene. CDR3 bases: TGTGCCAGCAGCTTAACTTCAGGGTTAGCGAACACCGGGGAGCTGTTTTTT. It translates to CASSLTSGLANTGELFF.

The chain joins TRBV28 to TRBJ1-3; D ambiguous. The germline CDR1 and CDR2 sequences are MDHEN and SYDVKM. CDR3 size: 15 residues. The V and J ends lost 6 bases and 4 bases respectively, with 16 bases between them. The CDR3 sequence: CASSSREATGNTIYF. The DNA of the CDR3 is TGTGCCAGCAGCTCCCGTGAAGCCACAGGAAACACCATATATTTT.

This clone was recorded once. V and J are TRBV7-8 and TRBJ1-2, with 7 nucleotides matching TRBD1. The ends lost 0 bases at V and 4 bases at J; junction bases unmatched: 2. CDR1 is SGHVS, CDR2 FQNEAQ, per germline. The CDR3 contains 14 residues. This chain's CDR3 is CASSLAGQTYGYTF. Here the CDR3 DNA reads TGTGCCAGCAGCTTAGCGGGACAGACCTATGGCTACACCTTC.

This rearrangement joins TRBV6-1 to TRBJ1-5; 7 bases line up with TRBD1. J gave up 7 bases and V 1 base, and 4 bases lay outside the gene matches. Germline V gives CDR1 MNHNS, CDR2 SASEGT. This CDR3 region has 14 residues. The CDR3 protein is CASSEGTGGQPQHF. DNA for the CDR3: TGTGCCAGCAGTGAAGGGACAGGTGGACAGCCCCAGCATTTT.